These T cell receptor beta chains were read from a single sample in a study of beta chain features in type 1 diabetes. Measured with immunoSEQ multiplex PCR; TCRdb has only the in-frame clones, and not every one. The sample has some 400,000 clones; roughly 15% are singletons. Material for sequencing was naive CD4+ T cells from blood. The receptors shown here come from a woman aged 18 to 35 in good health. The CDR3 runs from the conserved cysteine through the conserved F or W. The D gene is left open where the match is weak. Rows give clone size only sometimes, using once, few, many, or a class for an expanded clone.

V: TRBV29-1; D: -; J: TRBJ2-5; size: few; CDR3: CSATRSGSRETQYF; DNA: TGCAGCGCTACTCGTTCCGGGAGTAGAGAGACCCAGTACTTC
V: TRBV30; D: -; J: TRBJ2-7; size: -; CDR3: CAWTLSSYEQYF; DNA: TGTGCCTGGACTCTTAGCTCCTACGAGCAGTACTTC
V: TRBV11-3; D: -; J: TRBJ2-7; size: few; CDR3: CASSFGQGYEQYF; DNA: TGTGCCAGCAGCTTCGGTCAGGGGTACGAGCAGTACTTC
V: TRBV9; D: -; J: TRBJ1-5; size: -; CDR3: CAGSTGSSNQPQHF; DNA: TGTGCCGGATCGACAGGCTCTAGCAATCAGCCCCAGCATTTT
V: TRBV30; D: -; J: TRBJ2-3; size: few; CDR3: CAWRFSYPYNTDTQYF; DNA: TGTGCCTGGAGGTTCAGTTATCCATATAACACAGATACGCAGTATTTT
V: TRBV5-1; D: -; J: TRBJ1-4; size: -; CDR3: CATTTGPSTNEKLFF; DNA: TGCGCCACCACGACAGGACCTTCAACTAATGAAAAACTGTTTTTT
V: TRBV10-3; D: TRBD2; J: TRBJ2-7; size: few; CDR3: CAINQREDAAYEQYF; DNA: TGTGCCATCAACCAGCGGGAGGACGCGGCCTACGAGCAGTACTTC
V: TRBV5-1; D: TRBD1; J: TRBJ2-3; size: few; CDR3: CASSFSGGWHF; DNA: TGCGCCAGCAGCTTCTCAGGGGGCTGGCATTTT
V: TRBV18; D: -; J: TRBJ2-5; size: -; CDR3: CASSPRKQNQETQYF; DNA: TGTGCCAGCTCACCACGGAAACAGAACCAAGAGACCCAGTACTTC
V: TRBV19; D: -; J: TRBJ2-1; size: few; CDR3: CASSTRYNEQFF; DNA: TGTGCCAGTAGTACTCGCTACAATGAGCAGTTCTTC
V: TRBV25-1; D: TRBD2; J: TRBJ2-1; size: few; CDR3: CASLGREWGDEQFF; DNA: TGTGCCAGCCTCGGGCGGGAGTGGGGGGATGAGCAGTTCTTC
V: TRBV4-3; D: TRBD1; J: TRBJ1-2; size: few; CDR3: CASSQGTGGNYGYTF; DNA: TGCGCCAGCAGCCAGGGGACAGGGGGAAACTATGGCTACACCTTC
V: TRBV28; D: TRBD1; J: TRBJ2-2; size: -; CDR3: CASRGQANTGELFF; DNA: TGTGCCAGCAGAGGACAGGCGAACACCGGGGAGCTGTTTTTT
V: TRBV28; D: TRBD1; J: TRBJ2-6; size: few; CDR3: CASGQGSGANVLTF; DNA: TGTGCCAGCGGACAGGGTTCTGGGGCCAACGTCCTGACTTTC
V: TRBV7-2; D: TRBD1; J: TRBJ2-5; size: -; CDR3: CASSLWTGGQETQYF; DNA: TGTGCCAGCAGCTTATGGACAGGGGGCCAAGAGACCCAGTACTTC
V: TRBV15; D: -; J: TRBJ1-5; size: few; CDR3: CATSRDLEDQPQHF; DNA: TGTGCCACCAGCAGAGATTTGGAGGATCAGCCCCAGCATTTT
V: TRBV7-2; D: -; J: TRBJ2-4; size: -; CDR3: CASSPSGVRFNIQYF; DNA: TGTGCCAGCAGCCCGTCGGGTGTCAGATTTAACATTCAGTACTTC
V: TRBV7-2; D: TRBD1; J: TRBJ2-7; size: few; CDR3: CASSYGAGTGYEQYF; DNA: TGTGCCAGCAGCTACGGAGCCGGGACAGGCTACGAGCAGTACTTC
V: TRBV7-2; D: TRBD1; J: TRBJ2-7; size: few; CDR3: CASSDRQGATYEQYF; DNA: TGTGCCAGCAGCGACAGACAGGGGGCTACCTACGAGCAGTACTTC
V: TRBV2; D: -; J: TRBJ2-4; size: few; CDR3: CATRGSGYIQYF; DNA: TGTGCGACCAGAGGGAGTGGATACATTCAGTACTTC
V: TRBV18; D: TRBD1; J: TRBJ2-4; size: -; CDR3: CASSPWTGEETKNIQYF; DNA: TGTGCCAGCTCACCTTGGACAGGGGAGGAGACCAAAAACATTCAGTACTTC
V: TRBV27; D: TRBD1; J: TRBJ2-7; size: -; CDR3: CARTGPYEQYF; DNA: TGTGCCAGGACAGGGCCCTACGAGCAGTACTTC
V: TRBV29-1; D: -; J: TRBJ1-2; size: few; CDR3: CSVGDGGYGYTF; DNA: TGCAGCGTGGGGGACGGGGGATATGGCTACACCTTC
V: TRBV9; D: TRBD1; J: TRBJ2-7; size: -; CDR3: CASSPRQGTTYEQYF; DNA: TGTGCCAGCAGCCCAAGACAGGGGACAACCTACGAGCAGTACTTC
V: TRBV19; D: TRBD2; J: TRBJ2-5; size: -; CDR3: CASRSGLAGETQYF; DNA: TGTGCCAGTAGGTCGGGACTAGCGGGAGAGACCCAGTACTTC
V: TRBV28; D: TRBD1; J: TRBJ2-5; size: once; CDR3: CASRSGGRGQETQYF; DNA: TGTGCCAGCAGGTCAGGGGGCAGGGGTCAAGAGACCCAGTACTTC
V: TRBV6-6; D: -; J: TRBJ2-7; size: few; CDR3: CASSYGQSYEQYF; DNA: TGTGCCAGCAGTTATGGGCAGTCCTACGAGCAGTACTTC
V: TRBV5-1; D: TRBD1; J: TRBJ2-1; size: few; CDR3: CASSLTGQVRSYNEQFF; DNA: TGCGCCAGCAGCTTGACGGGACAGGTCCGCTCCTACAATGAGCAGTTCTTC
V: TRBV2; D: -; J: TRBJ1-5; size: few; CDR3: CASSTGRGVLPQHF; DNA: TGTGCCAGCAGTACAGGCAGGGGAGTTCTGCCCCAGCATTTT
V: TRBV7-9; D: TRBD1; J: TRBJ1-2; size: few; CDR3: CASSRQGHGYTF; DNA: TGTGCCAGCAGCCGACAGGGCCATGGCTACACCTTC
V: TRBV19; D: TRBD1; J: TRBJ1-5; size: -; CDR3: CASSSTGQGIQPQHF; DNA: TGTGCCAGCAGCTCAACGGGACAGGGGATTCAGCCCCAGCATTTT
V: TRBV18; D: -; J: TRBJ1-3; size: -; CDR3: CASSSGLNSGNTIYF; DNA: TGTGCCAGCTCATCGGGACTGAACTCTGGAAACACCATATATTTT
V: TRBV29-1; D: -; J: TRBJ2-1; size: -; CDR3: CSVEDRTSLNEQFF; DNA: TGCAGCGTTGAAGATAGAACTTCCCTCAATGAGCAGTTCTTC
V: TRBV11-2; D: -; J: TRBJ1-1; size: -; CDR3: CASSAVQGVNTEAFF; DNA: TGTGCCAGCAGCGCCGTACAGGGCGTCAACACTGAAGCTTTCTTT
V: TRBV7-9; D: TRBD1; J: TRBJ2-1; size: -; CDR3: CASSPGQGRYNEQFF; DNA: TGTGCCAGCAGCCCCGGACAGGGCCGATACAATGAGCAGTTCTTC
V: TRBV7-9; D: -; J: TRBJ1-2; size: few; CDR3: CASSFDRSGGYTF; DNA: TGTGCCAGCAGCTTTGACAGGTCGGGTGGCTACACCTTC
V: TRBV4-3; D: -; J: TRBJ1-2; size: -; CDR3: CASSQVEILRGTF; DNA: TGCGCCAGCAGCCAAGTAGAAATACTCCGGGGGACCTTC
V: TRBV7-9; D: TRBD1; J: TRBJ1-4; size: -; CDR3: CASSPTGVVEKLFF; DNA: TGTGCCAGCAGTCCTACAGGGGTAGTGGAAAAACTGTTTTTT
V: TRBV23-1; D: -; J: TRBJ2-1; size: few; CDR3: CASSQSSGTPPGNEQFF; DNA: TGCGCCAGCAGTCAATCCTCCGGGACTCCTCCGGGGAATGAGCAGTTCTTC
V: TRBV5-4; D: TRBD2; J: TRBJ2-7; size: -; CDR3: CASSLTRLAGIPYEQYF; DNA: TGTGCCAGCAGCTTGACTCGACTAGCGGGGATCCCCTACGAGCAGTACTTC
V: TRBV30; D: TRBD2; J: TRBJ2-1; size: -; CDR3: CASSGISSYNEQFF; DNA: TGTGCCTCTAGCGGGATAAGCTCCTACAATGAGCAGTTCTTC
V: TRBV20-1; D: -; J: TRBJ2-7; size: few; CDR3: CSATGAYEQYF; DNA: TGCAGTGCTACAGGTGCCTACGAGCAGTACTTC
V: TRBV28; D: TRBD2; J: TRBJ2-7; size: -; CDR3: CAAWGGRRYEQYF; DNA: TGTGCTGCGTGGGGGGGACGGCGATACGAGCAGTACTTC
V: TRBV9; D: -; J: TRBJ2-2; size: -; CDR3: CASSVTGSGTGELFF; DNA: TGTGCCAGCAGCGTGACCGGGAGCGGCACCGGGGAGCTGTTTTTT
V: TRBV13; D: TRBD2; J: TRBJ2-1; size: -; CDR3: CASSRIRGTSNNEQFF; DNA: TGTGCCAGCAGCCGGATACGCGGGACTAGCAACAATGAGCAGTTCTTC